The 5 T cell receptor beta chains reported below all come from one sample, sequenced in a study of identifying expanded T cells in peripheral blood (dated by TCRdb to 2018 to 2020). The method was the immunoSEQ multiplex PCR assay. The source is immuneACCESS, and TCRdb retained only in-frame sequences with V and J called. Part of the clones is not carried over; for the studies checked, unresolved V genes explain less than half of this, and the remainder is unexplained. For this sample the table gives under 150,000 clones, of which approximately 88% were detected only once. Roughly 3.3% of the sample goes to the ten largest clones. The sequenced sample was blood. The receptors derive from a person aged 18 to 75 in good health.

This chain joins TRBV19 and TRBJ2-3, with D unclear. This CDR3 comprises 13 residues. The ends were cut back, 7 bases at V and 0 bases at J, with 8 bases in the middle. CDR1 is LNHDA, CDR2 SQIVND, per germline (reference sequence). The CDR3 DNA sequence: TGTGCCAGTAAATGGGTTAGCACAGATACGCAGTATTTT. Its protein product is CASKWVSTDTQYF.

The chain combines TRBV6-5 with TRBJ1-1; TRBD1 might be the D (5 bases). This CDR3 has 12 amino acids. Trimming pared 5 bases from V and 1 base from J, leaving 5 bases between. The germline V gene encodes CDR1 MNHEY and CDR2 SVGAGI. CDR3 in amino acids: CASSQGNTEAFF. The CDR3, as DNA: TGTGCCAGCAGTCAGGGGAACACTGAAGCTTTCTTT.

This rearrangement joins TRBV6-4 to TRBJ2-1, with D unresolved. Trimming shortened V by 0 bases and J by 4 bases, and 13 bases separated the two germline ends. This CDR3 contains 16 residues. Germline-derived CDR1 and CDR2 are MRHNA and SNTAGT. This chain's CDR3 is CASSDSAQKSYNEQFF. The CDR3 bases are TGTGCCAGCAGTGACTCTGCACAGAAGAGTTACAATGAGCAGTTCTTC.

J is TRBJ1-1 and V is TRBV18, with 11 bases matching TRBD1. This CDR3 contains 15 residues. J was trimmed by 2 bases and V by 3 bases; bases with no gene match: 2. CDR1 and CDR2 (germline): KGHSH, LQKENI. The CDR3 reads CASSPGQGGNTEAFF. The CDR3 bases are TGTGCCAGCTCACCGGGACAGGGGGGTAACACTGAAGCTTTCTTT.

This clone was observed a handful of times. CDR3 region: CASSLAFGISPYNEQFF. As DNA, the CDR3 is TGTGCCAGCAGCTTAGCTTTTGGGATATCGCCCTACAATGAGCAGTTCTTC. The rearrangement uses TRBV7-9 and TRBJ2-1, with D hard to call. Trimming removed 0 bases from V and 2 bases from J, with 14 bases in between. Germline loops: CDR1 SEHNR, CDR2 FQNEAQ (reference sequence). The CDR3 length is 17 residues. Filled out from reference TRBV7-9 and TRBJ2-1, the complete variable domain reads DTGVSQNPRHKITKRGQNVTFRCDPISEHNRLYWYRQTLGQGPEFLTYFQNEAQLEKSRLLSDRFSAERPKGSFSTLEIQRTEQGDSAMYLCASSLAFGISPYNEQFFGPGTRLTVL.